This T cell receptor (beta chain) was sequenced for a study of blood T cell repertoires in COVID-19. Study information: Samples taken during acute and convalescent COVID-19 were collected in the United States, Italy and Spain. From T cells, B-cell-depleted T cells, or PBMCs came the material, which was cDNA or gDNA.

The V end was cut by 3 bases, the J end by 4 bases, with 12 bases between. In germline, CDR1 is LNHNV, CDR2 YYDKDF (reference sequence). This CDR3 has 14 residues. The assay was immunoSEQ multiplex PCR, and TCRdb's table has in-frame clones only and misses some. The sample contains over 150,000 clones, roughly 86% of which appear only once. Sequenced input: peripheral blood. This sequence was found in a man aged 55 to 69 with COVID-19, enrolled during active disease. The chain has TRBV15 and TRBJ2-5; maybe TRBD1 (6 bases). The CDR3 DNA follows: TGTGCCACCAGCAGGAACATAGGGGGAGAGACCCAGTACTTC. This sequence encodes CATSRNIGGETQYF.